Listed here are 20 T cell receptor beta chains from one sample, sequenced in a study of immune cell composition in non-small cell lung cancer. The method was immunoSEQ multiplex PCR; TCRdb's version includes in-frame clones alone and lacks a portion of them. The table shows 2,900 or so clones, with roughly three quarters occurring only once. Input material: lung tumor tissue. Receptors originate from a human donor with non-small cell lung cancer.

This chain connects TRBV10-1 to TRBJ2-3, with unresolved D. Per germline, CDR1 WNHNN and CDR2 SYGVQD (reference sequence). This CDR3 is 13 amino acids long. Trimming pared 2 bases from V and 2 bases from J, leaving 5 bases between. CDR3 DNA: TGCGCCAGCAGTGAGACAAACACAGATACGCAGTATTTT. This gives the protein CASSETNTDTQYF.

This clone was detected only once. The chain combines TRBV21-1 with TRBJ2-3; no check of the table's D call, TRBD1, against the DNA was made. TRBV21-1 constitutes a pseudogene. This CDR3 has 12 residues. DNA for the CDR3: TGTGCCAGCCCGGGAGAAGGGGGCGCGCAGTATTTT. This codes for CASPGEGGAQYF.

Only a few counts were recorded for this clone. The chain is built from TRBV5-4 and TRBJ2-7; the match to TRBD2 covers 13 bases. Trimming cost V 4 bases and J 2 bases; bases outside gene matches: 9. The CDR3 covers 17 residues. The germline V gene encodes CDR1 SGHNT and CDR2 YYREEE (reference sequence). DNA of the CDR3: TGTGCCAGCAGCCCTTCGTCCGGGACTAGCGGGACCTACGAGCAGTACTTC. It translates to CASSPSSGTSGTYEQYF.

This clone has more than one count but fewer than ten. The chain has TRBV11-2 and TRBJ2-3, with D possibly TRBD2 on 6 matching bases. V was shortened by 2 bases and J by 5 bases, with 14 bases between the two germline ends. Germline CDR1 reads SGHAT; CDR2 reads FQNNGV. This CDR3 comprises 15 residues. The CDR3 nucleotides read TGTGCCAGCAGCTTAACGGGGGTGGGGGTAGATACGCAGTATTTT. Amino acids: CASSLTGVGVDTQYF.

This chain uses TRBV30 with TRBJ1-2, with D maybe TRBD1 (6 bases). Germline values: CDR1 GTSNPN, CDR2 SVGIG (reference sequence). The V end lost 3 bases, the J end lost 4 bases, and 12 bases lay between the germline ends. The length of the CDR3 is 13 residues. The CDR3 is CAWSQTGSYGYTF. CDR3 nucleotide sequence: TGTGCCTGGAGCCAAACAGGGTCCTATGGCTACACCTTC.

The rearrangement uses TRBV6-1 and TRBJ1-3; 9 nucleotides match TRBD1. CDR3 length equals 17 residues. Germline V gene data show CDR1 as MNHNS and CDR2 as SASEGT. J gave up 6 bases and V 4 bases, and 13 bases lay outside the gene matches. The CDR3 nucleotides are TGTGCCAGCAGTGTAGGCCCCTCGGGACAGGGTAAAAACACCATATATTTT. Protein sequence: CASSVGPSGQGKNTIYF.

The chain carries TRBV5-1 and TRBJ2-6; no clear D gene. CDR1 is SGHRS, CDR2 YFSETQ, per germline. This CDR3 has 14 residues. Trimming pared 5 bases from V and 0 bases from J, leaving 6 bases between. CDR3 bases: TGCGCCAGCAGTGACATCTCTGGGGCCAACGTCCTGACTTTC. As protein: CASSDISGANVLTF.

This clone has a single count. Written as DNA, the CDR3 is TGTGCCAGCAGTGGCAGGGGGCAGCCCCAGCATTTT. This encodes CASSGRGQPQHF. The chain is built from TRBV27 and TRBJ1-5, with 7 bases identical to TRBD1. J was trimmed by 7 bases and V by 5 bases; bases with no gene match: 2. CDR3 size: 12 residues. CDR1 MNHEY and CDR2 SMNVEV come from the germline V gene (reference sequence).

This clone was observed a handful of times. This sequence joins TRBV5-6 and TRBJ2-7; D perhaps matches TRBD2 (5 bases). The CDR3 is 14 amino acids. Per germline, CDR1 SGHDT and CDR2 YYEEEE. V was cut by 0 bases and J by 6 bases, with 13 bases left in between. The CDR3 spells CASSLAGGFGEQYF. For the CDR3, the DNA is TGTGCCAGCAGCTTGGCCGGCGGGTTCGGCGAGCAGTACTTC.

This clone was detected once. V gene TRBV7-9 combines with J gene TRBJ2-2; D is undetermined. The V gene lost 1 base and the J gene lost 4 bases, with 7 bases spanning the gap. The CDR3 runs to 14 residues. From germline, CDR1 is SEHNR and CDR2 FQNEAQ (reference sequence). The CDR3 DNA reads TGTGCCAGCAGCTTAGACAGCAGCACCGGGGAGCTGTTTTTT. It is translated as CASSLDSSTGELFF.

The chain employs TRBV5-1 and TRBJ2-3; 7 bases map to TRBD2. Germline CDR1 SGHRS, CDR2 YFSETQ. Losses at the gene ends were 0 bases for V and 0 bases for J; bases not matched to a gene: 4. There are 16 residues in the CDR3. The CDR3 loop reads CASSLALAASTDTQYF. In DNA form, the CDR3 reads TGCGCCAGCAGCTTGGCGCTAGCGGCTAGCACAGATACGCAGTATTTT. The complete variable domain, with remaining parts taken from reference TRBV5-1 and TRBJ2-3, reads KAGVTQTPRYLIKTRGQQVTLSCSPISGHRSVSWYQQTPGQGLQFLFEYFSETQRNKGNFPGRFSGRQFSNSRSEMNVSTLELGDSALYLCASSLALAASTDTQYFGPGTRLTVL.

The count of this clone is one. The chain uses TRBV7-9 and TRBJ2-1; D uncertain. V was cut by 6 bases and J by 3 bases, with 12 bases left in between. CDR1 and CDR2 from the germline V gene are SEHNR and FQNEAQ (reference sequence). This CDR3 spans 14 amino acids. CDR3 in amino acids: CASSSALLYNEQFF. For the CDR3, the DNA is TGTGCCAGCAGTTCCGCACTGCTCTACAATGAGCAGTTCTTC.

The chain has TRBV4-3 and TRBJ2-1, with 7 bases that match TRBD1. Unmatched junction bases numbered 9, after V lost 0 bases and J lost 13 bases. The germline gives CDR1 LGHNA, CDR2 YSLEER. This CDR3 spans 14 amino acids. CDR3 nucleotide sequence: TGCGCCAGCAGCCAAGATGGTAGGGACAGTGCACAGTTCTTC. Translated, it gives CASSQDGRDSAQFF.

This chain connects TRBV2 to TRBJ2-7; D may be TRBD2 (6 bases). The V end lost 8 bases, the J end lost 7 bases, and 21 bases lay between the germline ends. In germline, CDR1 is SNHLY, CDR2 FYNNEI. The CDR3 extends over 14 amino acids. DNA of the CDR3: TGTGCCAGCGACTCCCATCACCGGGCGGGGGAGCAGTACTTC. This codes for CASDSHHRAGEQYF. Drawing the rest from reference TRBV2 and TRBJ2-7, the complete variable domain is EPEVTQTPSHQVTQMGQEVILRCVPISNHLYFYWYRQILGQKVEFLVSFYNNEISEKSEIFDDQFSVERPDGSNFTLKIRSTKLEDSAMYFCASDSHHRAGEQYFGPGTRLTVT.

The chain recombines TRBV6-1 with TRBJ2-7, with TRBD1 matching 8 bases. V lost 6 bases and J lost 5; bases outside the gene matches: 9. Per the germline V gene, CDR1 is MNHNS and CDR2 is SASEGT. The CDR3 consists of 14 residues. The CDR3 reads CASRRTGIVNEQYF. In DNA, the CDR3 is TGTGCCAGCAGGAGGACAGGGATCGTAAACGAGCAGTACTTC.

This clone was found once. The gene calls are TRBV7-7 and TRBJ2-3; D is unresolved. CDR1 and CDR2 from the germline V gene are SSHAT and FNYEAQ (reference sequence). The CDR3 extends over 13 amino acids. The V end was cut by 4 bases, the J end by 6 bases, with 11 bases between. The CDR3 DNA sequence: TGTGCCAGCAGCTCCCACTTCCTGGATACGCAGTATTTT. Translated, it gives CASSSHFLDTQYF. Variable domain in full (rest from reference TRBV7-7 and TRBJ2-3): GAGVSQSPRYKVTKRGQDVTLRCDPISSHATLYWYQQALGQGPEFLTYFNYEAQPDKSGLPSDRFSAERPEGSISTLTIQRTEQRDSAMYRCASSSHFLDTQYFGPGTRLTVL.

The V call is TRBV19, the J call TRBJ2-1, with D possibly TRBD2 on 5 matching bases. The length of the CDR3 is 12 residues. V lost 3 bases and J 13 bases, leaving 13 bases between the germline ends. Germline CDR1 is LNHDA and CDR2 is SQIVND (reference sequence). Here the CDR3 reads CASSISGVEQFF. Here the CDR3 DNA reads TGTGCCAGTAGTATCTCCGGGGTCGAACAGTTCTTC.

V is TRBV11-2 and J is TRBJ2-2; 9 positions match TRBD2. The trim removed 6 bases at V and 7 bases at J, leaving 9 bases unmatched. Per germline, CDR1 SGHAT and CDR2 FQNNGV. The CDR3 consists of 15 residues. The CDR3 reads CASSMGLAGIGELFF. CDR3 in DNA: TGTGCCAGCAGTATGGGGCTAGCGGGAATCGGGGAGCTGTTTTTT.

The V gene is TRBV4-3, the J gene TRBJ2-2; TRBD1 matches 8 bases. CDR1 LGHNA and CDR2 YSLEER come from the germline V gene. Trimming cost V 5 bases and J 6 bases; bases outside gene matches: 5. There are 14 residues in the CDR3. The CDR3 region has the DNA TGCGCCAGCAGCGACAGGGGTCGGGCCGGGGAGCTGTTTTTT. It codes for CASSDRGRAGELFF.

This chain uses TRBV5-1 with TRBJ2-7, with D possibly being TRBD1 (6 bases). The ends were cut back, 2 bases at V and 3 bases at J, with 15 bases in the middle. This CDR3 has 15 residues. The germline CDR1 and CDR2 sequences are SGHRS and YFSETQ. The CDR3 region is CASSFTGFTIYEQYF. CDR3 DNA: TGCGCCAGCAGCTTTACAGGGTTTACAATCTACGAGCAGTACTTC.